Here is one TCR beta chain with its context. The data were taken from a study of T cell clonality in common variable immunodeficiency. Generated by immunoSEQ multiplex PCR, the TCRdb table keeps only in-frame clones and is missing some. This table holds roughly 57,000 clones with no singletons; the top ten claim around 0.8%. The receptor was derived from a person between 18 and 75 years old in good health. The sequenced material came from peripheral blood mononuclear cells.

The CDR3 DNA, read in part, is TGTGCCTGCCATACCGCGCTTGAAAAA. Encoded protein: CACHTALEK. The complete CDR3 sequence is CACHTALEKLFF. The chain carries TRBV30 and TRBJ1-4; D call uncertain. The CDR3 end lies 3 residues beyond the end of the read and is filled in from the germline J gene. The CDR3 has 12 residues. CDR1 is GTSNPN and CDR2 is SVGIG in the germline V gene (reference sequence). Trimming took 6 bases from V and 7 from J, leaving 12 bases between them.